This passage covers 10 T cell receptor beta chains from one sample sequenced in a study of graft-versus-host responses after intestinal transplantation. Their cognate antigens are unknown. The table came from immunoSEQ multiplex PCR; TCRdb's copy has only in-frame clones and leaves some out. Of tens of thousands of clones listed, roughly 96% were seen once; the top ten hold about 0.54%. The sequencing used unstimulated CD8+ T cells sorted from spleen or lymph node cells, collected before transplant. The receptors originated from a human donor who was the organ donor for an intestinal transplant.

This rearrangement joins TRBV27 to TRBJ1-1; no reliable D call. There are 15 residues in the CDR3. Germline CDR1 and CDR2: MNHEY and SMNVEV (reference sequence). V was shortened by 5 bases and J by 2 bases, with 15 bases between the two germline ends. The CDR3 sequence is CASSLQYSRNTEAFF. The CDR3 DNA sequence: TGTGCCAGCAGTCTCCAGTACAGCCGAAACACTGAAGCTTTCTTT.

The rearrangement links TRBV21-1 to TRBJ2-3. TRBV21-1 is listed as a pseudogene. CDR3 size: 12 residues. This chain's CDR3 is CASGIRTDTQYF. The CDR3 coding sequence is TGTGCCAGCGGGATCCGTACAGATACGCAGTATTTT.

This clone was seen just once. J is TRBJ2-5 and V is TRBV7-6; D might be TRBD1 (6 bases). The closer fit of TRBJ2-7 to the DNA end suggests the J call may be wrong. The CDR3 contains 14 residues. In germline, CDR1 is SGHVS, CDR2 FNYEAQ. CDR3 sequence: CASSLARGMYEQYF. CDR3 coding DNA: TGTGCCAGCAGCTTAGCCAGGGGTATGTACGAGCAGTACTTC.

The chain links TRBV7-6 to TRBJ2-7; no reliable D call. The CDR3 contains 14 residues. V lost 6 bases to trimming and J lost 3 bases, with 15 bases between them. CDR1 is SGHVS and CDR2 is FNYEAQ in the germline V gene. The CDR3 DNA is TGTGCCAGCAGTCCCGAGTCACGGTTCTACGAGCAGTACTTC. Residues: CASSPESRFYEQYF.

The chain uses TRBV11-2 and TRBJ2-5; 7 positions agree with TRBD1. This CDR3 region has 17 residues. The V segment lost 1 base and the J segment 5 bases; nucleotides outside the gene matches: 13. CDR1 SGHAT and CDR2 FQNNGV come from the germline V gene. CDR3 sequence (DNA): TGTGCCAGCAGCTTAGGGACGGACAGGATAGGGCCGGAGACCCAGTACTTC. Translating gives CASSLGTDRIGPETQYF.

This chain links TRBV11-2 with TRBJ2-7; tentatively, D is TRBD1 (6 bases). Trimming left V 5 bases short and J 4 bases short, with 12 bases between. There are 13 residues in the CDR3. The V gene's germline CDR1 is SGHAT and CDR2 FQNNGV. The CDR3 bases are TGTGCCAGCAGCCCCTGGGGGCGATACGAGCAGTACTTC. Translated: CASSPWGRYEQYF.

This rearrangement joins TRBV5-1 to TRBJ1-1, with 8 bases that match TRBD1. CDR1 is SGHRS and CDR2 is YFSETQ in the germline V gene. Trimming at V came to 3 bases and at J to 3 bases, leaving 1 base not matched to a gene. The CDR3 is 13 amino acids. The CDR3 DNA follows: TGCGCCAGCAGCTCGGGACAGGACACTGAAGCTTTCTTT. Protein product: CASSSGQDTEAFF.

V gene TRBV27 combines with J gene TRBJ2-7, with D possibly matching TRBD1 (6 bases). Trimming shortened V by 0 bases and J by 0 bases, and 18 bases separated the two germline ends. The CDR3 runs to 18 residues. The germline CDR1 and CDR2 sequences are MNHEY and SMNVEV (reference sequence). Here the CDR3 DNA reads TGTGCCAGCAGTTTATCCGGATTAGATGGGACACCCTCCTACGAGCAGTACTTC. It encodes CASSLSGLDGTPSYEQYF.

Concerning this clone itself: The junction does not match germline at one end; this may be a read error. J is TRBJ2-7 and V is TRBV28; no reliable D call. Germline CDR1 and CDR2: MDHEN and SYDVKM. The CDR3 sequence is 12 residues long. The CDR3 sequence: CAGSLTHYEQYF. For the CDR3, the DNA is TGTGCCGGCAGTTTAACGCATTACGAGCAGTACTTC.

The count of this clone is one. The J gene is TRBJ1-2, the V gene TRBV5-5; a weak D match, TRBD1 (5 bases). This CDR3 comprises 14 residues. V was cut by 1 base and J by 6 bases, with 13 bases left in between. Germline CDR1 SGHKS, CDR2 YYEKEE (reference sequence). Here the CDR3 DNA reads TGTGCCAGCAGCTTGTTGGGACCGTTGGATGGCTACACCTTC. The encoded protein is CASSLLGPLDGYTF.